This T cell receptor (beta chain) was found in a study of T cells after yellow fever vaccination. Germline V CDR1 and CDR2: DFQATT, SNEGSKA (reference sequence). The CDR3 extends over 15 amino acids. Trimming at V came to 4 bases and at J to 3 bases, leaving 7 bases not matched to a gene. TCR cDNA, made by 5'RACE template switching, carried an added universal primer site and UMIs. MiXCR, applied by TCRdb to the 5' RACE reads, yields one record per CDR3 protein. The profile shows around 400,000 distinct CDR3 sequences, 9.5% to 13% of them singletons. This clonotype was found a few times. Antigen: not known. Study-wide results and limits: Although the secondary response was weaker, it peaked faster, at day 5 versus 15. A minor fraction of clonotypes spanned both CD4 and CD8 compartments.

This clonotype was sampled from a man aged 18 to 29 who received the YFV17D yellow fever vaccine. The source was PBMCs, collected on the day of the first yellow fever vaccination. The chain uses TRBV20-1 and TRBJ2-3; 10 nucleotides agree with TRBD1. The CDR3 nucleotides read TGCAGTGCTAAAGTAGGGACAGGGGAAACAGATACGCAGTATTTT. Encoded protein: CSAKVGTGETDTQYF.